Below are 16 T cell receptor beta chains sequenced from a single sample in a study of regulatory and conventional T cells in RAG deficiency. The sorted conventional CD4+ T cells were CD25-low and CD127-high, with genomic DNA sequenced. Clones were read by immunoSEQ multiplex PCR, and TCRdb kept only the in-frame ones, dropping some. The sample includes more than 20,000 clones, 85% to 95% of them seen just once. These data were also filed under a second study, of regulatory T cells. According to that study: The PCR used 52 TRBV and 13 TRBJ primers.

Sequenced sample: CD4+ T cells sorted from blood. These receptors came from a human donor in good health.

This chain joins TRBV6-5 and TRBJ2-7; D not resolved. Per the germline V gene, CDR1 is MNHEY and CDR2 is SVGAGI. The CDR3 is 16 amino acids. Trimming cost V 3 bases and J 2 bases, with 17 bases left between them. The CDR3 spells CASSYSFRAQAYEQYF. CDR3 bases: TGTGCCAGCAGTTATAGCTTCCGGGCCCAAGCCTACGAGCAGTACTTC.

The chain employs TRBV19 and TRBJ1-2; D perhaps matches TRBD1 (5 bases). V lost 5 bases and J lost 3, with 16 bases in between. CDR3 size: 15 residues. CDR1 and CDR2 from the germline V gene are LNHDA and SQIVND (reference sequence). The CDR3 DNA reads TGTGCCAGTAGTTCGGACGGGGCGCAAGACTATGGCTACACCTTC. This translates into CASSSDGAQDYGYTF.

V gene TRBV10-2 combines with J gene TRBJ1-2; 9 bases map to TRBD1. V shed 6 bases, J shed 6 bases, and the junction held 11 bases outside the gene matches. The CDR3 length is 15 residues. Germline lookup yields CDR1 WSHSY and CDR2 SAAADI. Here the CDR3 reads CASRGPGQGSDGYTF. As DNA, the CDR3 is TGCGCCAGCAGGGGTCCGGGACAGGGAAGCGATGGCTACACCTTC.

This chain uses TRBV6-5 with TRBJ1-1; D perhaps matches TRBD1 (5 bases). V was trimmed by 4 bases and J by 5 bases, leaving 8 bases between them. This CDR3 is 12 amino acids long. The V gene's germline CDR1 is MNHEY and CDR2 SVGAGI. CDR3 in DNA: TGTGCCAGCAGTTCAGGGTGGACTGAAGCTTTCTTT. It specifies CASSSGWTEAFF.

The V gene is TRBV6-6, the J gene TRBJ2-1; the match to TRBD1 covers 9 bases. The CDR3 extends over 15 amino acids. Germline V lookup: CDR1 MNHNY, CDR2 SVGAGI (reference sequence). V lost 7 bases to trimming and J lost 7 bases; unmatched junction nucleotides: 11. CDR3 loop: CASTLRRTGVNEQFF. Here the CDR3 DNA reads TGTGCCAGCACATTACGAAGGACAGGGGTAAATGAGCAGTTCTTC.

The rearrangement uses TRBV7-2 and TRBJ1-3, with D tentatively TRBD1 (5 bases). In germline, CDR1 is SGHTA, CDR2 FQGNSA. Trimming removed 4 bases at V and 3 bases at J, with 13 bases between. CDR3 length: 15 amino acids. The CDR3 loop reads CASSWTQGLGNTIYF. The CDR3 region has the DNA TGTGCCAGCAGCTGGACCCAGGGTCTTGGAAACACCATATATTTT.

The chain combines TRBV6-5 with TRBJ1-2; D possibly corresponds to TRBD1 (6 bases). V was pared by 5 bases and J by 7 bases, with 11 bases between. The germline gives CDR1 MNHEY, CDR2 SVGAGI. CDR3 length: 12 amino acids. The CDR3 DNA sequence: TGTGCCAGCAGTACACAGGGTGGTGGCTACACCTTC. Amino acid sequence: CASSTQGGGYTF.

The rearrangement links TRBV6-5 to TRBJ1-1; D may be TRBD1 (6 bases). V lost 7 bases and J lost 4, with 19 bases in between. CDR3 length: 15 amino acids. Germline-derived CDR1 and CDR2 are MNHEY and SVGAGI. CDR3 sequence reads: CASTPGTSWGTEAFF. Here the CDR3 DNA reads TGTGCCAGCACCCCGGGGACATCCTGGGGCACTGAAGCTTTCTTT.

This rearrangement joins TRBV29-1 to TRBJ1-2; TRBD1 aligns across 10 bases. The germline V gene has CDR1 SQVTM and CDR2 ANQGSEA. V gave up 7 bases and J gave up 1 base; unmatched junction bases: 6. The CDR3 is 14 amino acids. As DNA, the CDR3 is TGCAGCGCTGGAGGGGACAGGGGTAACTATGGCTACACCTTC. Translation gives CSAGGDRGNYGYTF.

The genes are TRBV4-2 and TRBJ1-1, with 7 bases lining up with TRBD1. Per the germline V gene, CDR1 is LGHNA and CDR2 is YNFKEQ. The CDR3 totals 12 residues. Trimming at V came to 4 bases and at J to 8 bases, leaving 4 bases not matched to a gene. DNA of the CDR3: TGTGCCAGCAGCCGACCGGGACAGGAAGCTTTCTTT. Translating gives CASSRPGQEAFF.

This clone was observed a single time. The chain combines TRBV2 with TRBJ2-2; no definite D call. Germline CDR1 is SNHLY and CDR2 is FYNNEI. This CDR3 contains 15 residues. The V end was cut by 6 bases, the J end by 7 bases, with 18 bases between. As DNA, the CDR3 is TGTGCCAGCAGCGTTGAATCAGTTCCTCACGGGGAGCTGTTTTTT. The encoded protein is CASSVESVPHGELFF.

The V gene is TRBV5-1, the J gene TRBJ2-7; 12 bases align to TRBD2. CDR3 length: 15 residues. Germline CDR1 SGHRS, CDR2 YFSETQ. V shed 3 bases, J shed 5 bases, and the junction held 6 bases outside the gene matches. CDR3 sequence (DNA): TGCGCCAGCAGCTCTACGACTAGCGGGAGTAACGAGCAGTACTTC. Translating it yields CASSSTTSGSNEQYF.

This sequence joins TRBV30 and TRBJ1-5; the D is unclear. This CDR3 is built from 13 residues. The V end lost 4 bases, the J end lost 1 base, and 8 bases lay between the germline ends. In germline, CDR1 is GTSNPN, CDR2 SVGIG (reference sequence). The CDR3 DNA is TGTGCCTGGAACCGGGGAAGCAATCAGCCCCAGCATTTT. It translates to CAWNRGSNQPQHF.

The count of this clone is one. V and J are TRBV2 and TRBJ1-2, with a possible D match to TRBD1 (6 bases). Germline assignment: CDR1 SNHLY and CDR2 FYNNEI. V dropped 6 bases and J dropped 7 bases, with 15 bases sitting between them. This CDR3 spans 13 amino acids. The CDR3, as DNA: TGTGCCAGCAGGGCCACAGGGCCCGGTGGCTACACCTTC. It translates to CASRATGPGGYTF.

The V call is TRBV4-2, the J call TRBJ1-1, with a tentative D call TRBD1 (5 bases). The CDR3 loop spans 15 amino acids. V lost 4 bases, J lost 3 bases, and 15 bases lay in between. Germline V gene data show CDR1 as LGHNA and CDR2 as YNFKEQ. The CDR3, as DNA: TGTGCCAGCAGCCCGTCCGGGGCGGAAGACACTGAAGCTTTCTTT. As protein: CASSPSGAEDTEAFF.

V gene TRBV2 combines with J gene TRBJ1-5, with no clear D. With 4 bases removed from V and 4 bases from J, the gap between germline ends came to 8 bases. The CDR3 covers 13 residues. Germline CDR1 SNHLY, CDR2 FYNNEI. The CDR3 reads CASSADGNQPQHF. CDR3 DNA: TGTGCCAGCAGTGCCGACGGGAATCAGCCCCAGCATTTT.